This T cell receptor beta chain was documented in a study of patients and donors after allogeneic stem cell transplantation. V lost 5 bases to trimming and J lost 4 bases, with 11 bases between them. CDR1 and CDR2 from the germline V gene are LNHDA and SQIVND (reference sequence). The CDR3 totals 13 residues. TCRdb redid the calling of the RT-PCR reads with MiXCR, one entry per CDR3 protein. Of 150,000 to 200,000 distinct CDR3 sequences in the sample, around 30% are singletons; the top ten hold 2.5% to 3.5%. V is TRBV19 and J is TRBJ1-1; D might be TRBD1 (6 bases). The clonotype comes from a human donor who was either an allogeneic HSCT recipient or a stem cell or donor lymphocyte infusion donor (not recorded which). It is not recorded whose cells these are; they may come from a transplant donor. Sequencing was performed on blood, either unsorted or a sorted T cell fraction (not recorded which). Here the CDR3 DNA reads TGTGCCAGTAGTGAGGGACATGGCACTGAAGCTTTCTTT. Residues: CASSEGHGTEAFF.